This T cell receptor (beta chain) was retrieved from a study of blood T cells in healthy people across ages. It was with a sample-barcoded 5' primer and a J-beta primer mix that a second PCR of about 6 to 11 cycles was run. MiXCR, applied by TCRdb to the 5' RACE reads, yields one record per CDR3 protein. Among 700,000 to 950,000 distinct CDR3 sequences, 35% to 45% were seen once, and the ten largest hold 20%. Germline CDR1 is SGDLS and CDR2 is YYNGEE. There are 16 residues in the CDR3. Trimming cost V 0 bases and J 0 bases, with 11 bases left between them. Input material: blood. The receptor's source is a woman in her sixties in good health. The rearrangement links TRBV9 to TRBJ2-3, with unresolved D. CDR3 amino acids: CASSVAVRRSTDTQYF. CDR3 bases: TGTGCCAGCAGCGTAGCCGTCCGTCGTAGCACAGATACGCAGTATTTT.